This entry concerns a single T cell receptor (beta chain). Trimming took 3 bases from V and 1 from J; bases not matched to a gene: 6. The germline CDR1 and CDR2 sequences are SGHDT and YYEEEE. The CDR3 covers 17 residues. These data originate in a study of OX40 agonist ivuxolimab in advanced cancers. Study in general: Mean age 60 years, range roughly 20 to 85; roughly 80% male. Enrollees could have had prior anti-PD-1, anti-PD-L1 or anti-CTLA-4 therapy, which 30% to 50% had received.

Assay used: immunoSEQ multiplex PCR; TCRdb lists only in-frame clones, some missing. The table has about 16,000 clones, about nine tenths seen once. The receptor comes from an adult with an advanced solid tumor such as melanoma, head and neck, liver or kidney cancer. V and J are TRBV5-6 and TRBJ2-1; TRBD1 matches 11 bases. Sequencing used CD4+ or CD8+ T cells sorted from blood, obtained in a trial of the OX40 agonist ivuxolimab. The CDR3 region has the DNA TGTGCCAGCAGCTCCCCCGGGACAGGGGGTTCCTACAATGAGCAGTTCTTC. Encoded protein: CASSSPGTGGSYNEQFF.